One and the same sample provided the 30 T cell receptor beta chains below, sequenced in a study of blood T cell repertoires in COVID-19. Clones were sequenced by immunoSEQ multiplex PCR, and TCRdb holds only the in-frame ones, with some missing. The repertoire holds around 60,000 clones, 60% to 80% seen once, with about a fifth in the top ten. Sequencing was carried out using peripheral blood. All receptors come from a man older than 75 with active or convalescent COVID-19.

This clone was seen just once. The chain is built from TRBV19 and TRBJ1-2, with D tentatively TRBD1 (6 bases). V gave up 4 bases and J gave up 5 bases, with 14 bases separating them. The V gene's germline CDR1 is LNHDA and CDR2 SQIVND (reference sequence). The CDR3 covers 14 residues. CDR3 loop: CASSKPRTAYGYTF. CDR3 DNA sequence: TGTGCCAGTAGTAAACCCCGGACAGCGTATGGCTACACCTTC.

This rearrangement joins TRBV12-3 or TRBV12-4 to TRBJ1-5; D remains unclear. Trimming removed 3 bases at V and 4 bases at J, with 7 bases between. This CDR3 has 13 residues. The CDR3 DNA is TGTGCCAGCAGTTTCGCACGGAATCAGCCCCAGCATTTT. It specifies CASSFARNQPQHF.

The V gene is TRBV19, the J gene TRBJ2-2; D ambiguous. This CDR3 contains 14 residues. Germline V CDR1 and CDR2: LNHDA, SQIVND (reference sequence). Trimming took 4 bases from V and 1 from J, leaving 7 bases between them. The CDR3 DNA reads as TGTGCCAGTAGTACCCAGCGGAACACCGGGGAGCTGTTTTTT. This codes for CASSTQRNTGELFF.

The chain recombines TRBV19 with TRBJ1-2; D is perhaps TRBD1 (5 bases). Germline V CDR1 and CDR2: LNHDA, SQIVND (reference sequence). The CDR3 extends over 17 amino acids. The V gene lost 4 bases and the J gene lost 5 bases, with 23 bases spanning the gap. This CDR3 is CASSSGARVGIGYGYTF. Here the CDR3 DNA reads TGTGCCAGTAGTAGTGGGGCTCGAGTTGGCATTGGATATGGCTACACCTTC.

This clone was counted at least ten times. CDR3 loop: CASSLTGSAYEQYF. CDR3 DNA sequence: TGTGCCAGCAGTCTAACAGGTTCCGCCTACGAGCAGTACTTC. V and J are TRBV3-1 (or the pseudogene TRBV3-2) and TRBJ2-7; D possibly corresponds to TRBD1 (5 bases). CDR1 LGHDT and CDR2 YNNKEL come from the germline V gene (reference sequence). The V end was cut by 6 bases, the J end by 2 bases, with 14 bases between. CDR3 length equals 14 residues.

This clone was observed at least ten times. The J gene is TRBJ2-7, the V gene TRBV11-2, with 10 bases matching TRBD2. The germline V gene has CDR1 SGHAT and CDR2 FQNNGV. V was pared by 1 base and J by 3 bases, with 0 bases of the junction left unmatched. The CDR3 has 14 residues. CDR3 nucleotide sequence: TGTGCCAGCAGCTTAGGGACTAGCGGCTACGAGCAGTACTTC. Residues: CASSLGTSGYEQYF.

The V and J genes are TRBV15 and TRBJ1-2, with 10 bases that match TRBD1. J lost 6 bases, V lost 8 bases, and 6 bases had no gene match. Germline CDR1 LNHNV, CDR2 YYDKDF (reference sequence). This CDR3 is 13 amino acids long. Here the CDR3 DNA reads TGTGCCACCGGCCGGGACAGGGGAGATGGCTACACCTTC. This gives the protein CATGRDRGDGYTF.

The CDR3 DNA reads TGTGCCAGCAGTTTAAGCCTATCCGCCTACAATGAGCAGTTCTTC. Translated: CASSLSLSAYNEQFF. The chain employs TRBV28 and TRBJ2-1; D is ambiguous. Trimming stripped 2 bases from V and 2 bases from J, with 10 bases between. From germline, CDR1 is MDHEN and CDR2 SYDVKM. The CDR3 is made up of 15 amino acids. Drawing the rest from reference TRBV28 and TRBJ2-1, the complete variable domain is DVKVTQSSRYLVKRTGEKVFLECVQDMDHENMFWYRQDPGLGLRLIYFSYDVKMKEKGDIPEGYSVSREKKERFSLILESASTNQTSMYLCASSLSLSAYNEQFFGPGTRLTVL.

As DNA, the CDR3 is TGTGCCATCAGCGACGTGACAGGGAAGAATTCACCCCTCCACTTT. Translating gives CAISDVTGKNSPLHF. The chain has TRBV10-3 and TRBJ1-6; 7 bases match TRBD1. In germline, CDR1 is ENHRY, CDR2 SYGVKD. V lost 6 bases to trimming and J lost 7 bases; unmatched junction nucleotides: 9. The CDR3 sequence is 15 residues long.

The rearrangement joins TRBV6-6 to TRBJ1-1; TRBD1 matches 7 bases. This CDR3 spans 14 amino acids. CDR1 is MNHNY, CDR2 SVGAGI, per germline (reference sequence). The trim removed 4 bases at V and 5 bases at J, leaving 7 bases unmatched. CDR3 residues: CASSSNGDSTEAFF. The CDR3 nucleotides are TGTGCCAGCAGTTCCAACGGGGACAGTACTGAAGCTTTCTTT.

The chain links TRBV21-1 to TRBJ2-6; the D call of TRBD2 is as the table states it, not checked on the DNA. TRBV21-1 corresponds to a pseudogene. The CDR3 is made up of 15 amino acids. CDR3 loop: CASARSEGGANVLTF. As DNA, the CDR3 is TGTGCCAGCGCCCGATCGGAGGGGGGGGCCAACGTCCTGACTTTC.

This clone has just a few counts. The rearrangement links TRBV27 to TRBJ2-2; maybe TRBD2 (5 bases). Germline V gene data show CDR1 as MNHEY and CDR2 as SMNVEV (reference sequence). CDR3 length equals 16 residues. Trimming cost V 2 bases and J 0 bases, with 10 bases left between them. CDR3 protein: CASSLEGETNTGELFF. Here the CDR3 DNA reads TGTGCCAGCAGTTTAGAGGGAGAAACGAACACCGGGGAGCTGTTTTTT.

J is TRBJ2-3 and V is TRBV9, with TRBD2 matching over 9 bases. The V gene end was trimmed by 1 base and the J gene end by 2 bases; junction bases not matched to a gene: 5. Germline V lookup: CDR1 SGDLS, CDR2 YYNGEE. The CDR3 is 16 amino acids. CDR3 coding DNA: TGTGCCAGCAGCGTAATTGGCGGGGGGGTCACAGATACGCAGTATTTT. Amino acid sequence: CASSVIGGGVTDTQYF.

The chain employs TRBV11-2 and TRBJ2-7; TRBD2 might be the D (7 bases). CDR1 and CDR2 from the germline V gene are SGHAT and FQNNGV. CDR3 size: 14 residues. Trimming cost V 4 bases and J 7 bases, with 17 bases left between them. CDR3 nucleotides: TGTGCCAGCAGCTCCGGGGGGACATGGAGGGAGCAGTACTTC. As protein: CASSSGGTWREQYF.

The chain uses TRBV9 and TRBJ1-2; perhaps TRBD1 as D (5 bases). Germline V gene lookup returns CDR1 SGDLS and CDR2 YYNGEE. This CDR3 spans 14 amino acids. Trimming took 3 bases from V and 3 from J, leaving 12 bases between them. The CDR3 coding sequence is TGTGCCAGCAGCGCCCCCCCGGGGGACTATGGCTACACCTTC. Translation: CASSAPPGDYGYTF.

CDR3 DNA: TGCGCCAGCAGCCAGGGGACAGGGCCCTACGAGCAGTACTTC. Amino acid sequence: CASSQGTGPYEQYF. This chain joins TRBV4-1 and TRBJ2-7; the match to TRBD1 covers 9 bases. Trimming at V came to 3 bases and at J to 2 bases, leaving 2 bases not matched to a gene. In germline, CDR1 is MGHRA, CDR2 YSYEKL. The CDR3 contains 14 residues.

This clone was picked up a small number of times. This chain links TRBV24-1 with TRBJ1-1, with 11 bases matching TRBD1. V lost 4 bases and J lost 5; bases outside the gene matches: 5. CDR3 length equals 15 residues. Germline lookup yields CDR1 KGHDR and CDR2 SFDVKD. Written as DNA, the CDR3 is TGTGCCACCAGTGACGGACAGGGGGCAAGAACTGAAGCTTTCTTT. This encodes CATSDGQGARTEAFF.

This clone was seen at least ten times. The V call is TRBV3-1 (or the pseudogene TRBV3-2), the J call TRBJ1-1, with D unresolved. V was clipped by 2 bases and J by 2 bases, with 9 bases between them. This CDR3 comprises 14 residues. Germline V gives CDR1 LGHDT, CDR2 YNNKEL (reference sequence). CDR3 sequence (DNA): TGTGCCAGCAGCCAAATCGTCACAAACACTGAAGCTTTCTTT. Translating it yields CASSQIVTNTEAFF.

This clone was seen ten or more times. The chain links TRBV9 to TRBJ2-5, with 12 positions matching TRBD2. The CDR3 has 16 residues. V lost 1 base to trimming and J lost 5 bases; unmatched junction nucleotides: 6. Germline V gene lookup returns CDR1 SGDLS and CDR2 YYNGEE. Here the CDR3 reads CASSVLAGGPGETQYF. CDR3 nucleotides: TGTGCCAGCAGCGTACTAGCGGGAGGGCCAGGGGAGACCCAGTACTTC.

The chain recombines TRBV4-2 with TRBJ1-6, with 9 nucleotides matching TRBD1. V shed 0 bases and J 5 bases; nucleotides not matched to a gene: 5. CDR1 is LGHNA and CDR2 is YNFKEQ in the germline V gene. The CDR3 is 17 residues long. The DNA for the CDR3 is TGTGCCAGCAGCCAAGAGTATTGGGACAGGGATAATTCACCCCTCCACTTT. Protein sequence: CASSQEYWDRDNSPLHF.

The V gene is TRBV5-1, the J gene TRBJ1-1, with unresolved D. Germline CDR1 SGHRS, CDR2 YFSETQ. The CDR3 totals 14 residues. V shed 0 bases and J shed 0 bases, with 6 bases lying between them. Here the CDR3 reads CASSLGTLNTEAFF. CDR3 bases: TGCGCCAGCAGCTTGGGAACACTGAACACTGAAGCTTTCTTT.

The chain combines TRBV13 with TRBJ2-7, with D perhaps matching TRBD2 (7 bases). Germline assignment: CDR1 PRHDT and CDR2 FYEKMQ (reference sequence). Trimming took 2 bases from V and 9 from J, leaving 17 bases between them. CDR3 length: 14 residues. The CDR3 DNA follows: TGTGCCAGCAGCTTAAGGGGGGGAGATTTTGGGCAGTACTTC. It codes for CASSLRGGDFGQYF.

V gene TRBV18 combines with J gene TRBJ2-6; the match to TRBD1 covers 12 bases. Germline V CDR1 and CDR2: KGHSH, LQKENI. The CDR3 extends over 17 amino acids. The junction had 3 bases not matched to a gene; V was cut back by 5 bases and J by 1 base. The chain's CDR3 is CASSTGQGASGANVLTF. The CDR3, as DNA: TGTGCCAGCTCAACGGGACAGGGGGCTTCTGGGGCCAACGTCCTGACTTTC.

The rearrangement links TRBV7-9 to TRBJ2-2; the D gene is possibly TRBD1 (5 bases). Germline V gives CDR1 SEHNR, CDR2 FQNEAQ (reference sequence). The V and J ends lost 7 bases and 5 bases respectively, with 17 bases between them. The CDR3 extends over 15 amino acids. In DNA form, the CDR3 reads TGTGCCAGCACAACATTAGGGTCAGGGACCGGGGAGCTGTTTTTT. It is translated as CASTTLGSGTGELFF.

The V and J genes are TRBV29-1 and TRBJ2-7, with TRBD2 identical over 9 bases. The CDR3 covers 14 residues. V dropped 7 bases and J dropped 5; count of bases not matched to a gene: 12. Looked up from germline, CDR1 is SQVTM and CDR2 is ANQGSEA. CDR3 DNA: TGCAGCGCTTCCAAAGTAGCGGGAGTAAACGAGCAGTACTTC. It yields the protein CSASKVAGVNEQYF.

The chain combines TRBV5-4 with TRBJ2-7, with 9 bases that match TRBD1. CDR3 length: 13 amino acids. V shed 4 bases and J 5 bases; nucleotides not matched to a gene: 4. Germline loops: CDR1 SGHNT, CDR2 YYREEE (reference sequence). CDR3: CASSQGQGHEQYF. The CDR3 DNA is TGTGCCAGCAGCCAGGGACAGGGCCACGAGCAGTACTTC.

Only a few counts were recorded for this clone. The gene calls are TRBV28 and TRBJ1-6; 7 bases line up with TRBD1. The germline CDR1 and CDR2 sequences are MDHEN and SYDVKM. This CDR3 is 13 amino acids long. V shed 11 bases and J 8 bases; nucleotides not matched to a gene: 9. The CDR3 nucleotides are TGTGCCTACAACAGGGGTGGTCATTCACCCCTCCACTTT. Amino acid sequence: CAYNRGGHSPLHF.

The CDR3 reads CASSFGQGGTGELFF. The CDR3 coding sequence is TGTGCCAGCTCATTCGGACAGGGTGGGACCGGGGAGCTGTTTTTT. V usage is TRBV18 and J usage is TRBJ2-2; the match to TRBD1 covers 8 bases. J lost 5 bases, V lost 5 bases, and 7 bases had no gene match. Germline CDR1 KGHSH, CDR2 LQKENI. There are 15 residues in the CDR3.

J is TRBJ2-7 and V is TRBV5-4, with D perhaps matching TRBD1 (6 bases). V lost 6 bases and J 4 bases, leaving 14 bases between the germline ends. The germline gives CDR1 SGHNT, CDR2 YYREEE (reference sequence). The CDR3 is made up of 13 amino acids. The CDR3 region has the DNA TGTGCCAGCACCCACCCGGACAGTTACGAGCAGTACTTC. Translated, it gives CASTHPDSYEQYF.

CDR3 sequence (DNA): TGTGCCAGCCGCTGGGGGGGAAACTATGGCTACACCTTC. It translates to CASRWGGNYGYTF. J is TRBJ1-2 and V is TRBV28; D possibly corresponds to TRBD1 (5 bases). The CDR3 runs to 13 residues. The V end lost 8 bases, the J end lost 2 bases, and 12 bases lay between the germline ends. Germline-derived CDR1 and CDR2 are MDHEN and SYDVKM.